This entry concerns a single TCR beta chain. Its antigen is undetermined. The data were obtained in a study of CD8+ T cells in alopecia areata. About the study: Treatment comprised oral tofacitinib, 5 to 10 mg twice daily, in treated patients. Study-level points and caveats: There were also resident alphabeta T cells of normal skin sequenced in scalp samples. Within the top 100, expanded CD8+ clones significantly decreased with tofacitinib, as did scalp clonality.

Extracted RNA was reverse transcribed into cDNA, the sequencing template. The table came from immunoSEQ multiplex PCR; TCRdb's copy has only in-frame clones and leaves some out. Here the sample spans about 120,000 clones, more than 40% being singletons. Treatment defined: oral pan-JAK inhibitor, 5-10 mg twice daily. The sequenced sample was CD4+ T cells sorted from blood, obtained at week 4, from a patient treated with tofacitinib. This clonotype originated in a human donor with alopecia areata.

CDR3 nucleotide sequence: TGTGCCAGCACCACATCCAGCGGGGGGGCCACAGATACGCAGTATTTT. Encoded protein: CASTTSSGGATDTQYF. The V and J genes are TRBV9 and TRBJ2-3, with 10 bases lining up with TRBD2. CDR3 size: 16 residues. CDR1 SGDLS and CDR2 YYNGEE come from the germline V gene. After removal of 6 bases from V and 2 bases from J, the junction contained 9 bases not matched to a gene. The full variable domain, its missing parts supplied by reference TRBV9 and TRBJ2-3, is DSGVTQTPKHLITATGQRVTLRCSPRSGDLSVYWYQQSLDQGLQFLIQYYNGEERAKGNILERFSAQQFPDLHSELNLSSLELGDSALYFCASTTSSGGATDTQYFGPGTRLTVL.